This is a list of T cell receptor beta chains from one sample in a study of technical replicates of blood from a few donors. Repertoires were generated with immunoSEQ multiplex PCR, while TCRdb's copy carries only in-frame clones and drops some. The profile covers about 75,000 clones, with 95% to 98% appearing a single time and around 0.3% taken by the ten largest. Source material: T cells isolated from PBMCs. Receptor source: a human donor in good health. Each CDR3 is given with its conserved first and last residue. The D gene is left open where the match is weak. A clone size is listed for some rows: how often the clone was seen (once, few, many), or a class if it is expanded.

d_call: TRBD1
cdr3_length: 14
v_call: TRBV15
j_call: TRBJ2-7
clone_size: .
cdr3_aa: CATSRDWDSYEQYF
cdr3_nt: TGTGCCACCAGCAGAGACTGGGACAGCTACGAGCAGTACTTC

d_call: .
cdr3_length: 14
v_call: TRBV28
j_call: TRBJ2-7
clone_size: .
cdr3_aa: CASSLFGGNYEQYF
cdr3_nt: TGTGCCAGCAGTTTATTCGGCGGGAACTACGAGCAGTACTTC

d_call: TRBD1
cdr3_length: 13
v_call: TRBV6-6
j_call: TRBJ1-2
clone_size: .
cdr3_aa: CATGGQGAYGYTF
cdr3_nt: TGTGCCACCGGGGGACAGGGGGCCTATGGCTACACCTTC

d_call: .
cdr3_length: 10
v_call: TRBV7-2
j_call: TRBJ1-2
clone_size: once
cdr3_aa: CASSSYGYTF
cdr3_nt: TGTGCCAGCAGCTCGTATGGCTACACCTTC

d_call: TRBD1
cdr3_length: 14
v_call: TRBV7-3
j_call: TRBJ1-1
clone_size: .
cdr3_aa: CASTTQGANTEAFF
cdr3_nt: TGTGCCAGCACCACACAGGGGGCCAACACTGAAGCTTTCTTT

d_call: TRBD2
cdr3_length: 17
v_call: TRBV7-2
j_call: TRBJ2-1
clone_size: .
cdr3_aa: CASSLTAGGWVYNEQFF
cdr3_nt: TGTGCCAGCAGCTTAACAGCGGGAGGCTGGGTCTACAATGAGCAGTTCTTC

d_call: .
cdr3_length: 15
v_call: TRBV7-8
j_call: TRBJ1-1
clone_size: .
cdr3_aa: CASSLAGLLNTEAFF
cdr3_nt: TGTGCCAGCAGCTTAGCGGGCCTCCTGAACACTGAAGCTTTCTTT

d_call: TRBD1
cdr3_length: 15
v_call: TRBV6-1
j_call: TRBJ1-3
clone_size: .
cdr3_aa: CASSPGTGGLNTIYF
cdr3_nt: TGTGCCAGCAGCCCCGGGACAGGGGGTTTAAACACCATATATTTT

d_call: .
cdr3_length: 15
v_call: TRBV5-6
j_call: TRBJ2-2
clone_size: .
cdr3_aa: CASSHRQVSTGELFF
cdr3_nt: TGTGCCAGCAGCCATCGACAGGTTAGCACCGGGGAGCTGTTTTTT

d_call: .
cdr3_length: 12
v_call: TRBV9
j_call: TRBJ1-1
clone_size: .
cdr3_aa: CASSVVEGEAFF
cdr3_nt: TGTGCCAGCAGCGTAGTGGAGGGGGAAGCTTTCTTT

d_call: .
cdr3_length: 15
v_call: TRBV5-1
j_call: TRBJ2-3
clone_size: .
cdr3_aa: CASNSGNTDTDTQYF
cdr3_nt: TGCGCCAGCAACTCCGGGAATACGGACACAGATACGCAGTATTTT

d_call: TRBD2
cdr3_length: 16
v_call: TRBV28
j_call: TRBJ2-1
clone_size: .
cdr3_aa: CASSPFAQREYNEQFF
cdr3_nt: TGTGCCAGCAGTCCCTTTGCCCAGCGGGAGTACAATGAGCAGTTCTTC

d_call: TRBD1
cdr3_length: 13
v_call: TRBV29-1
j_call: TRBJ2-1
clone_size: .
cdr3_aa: CSVYRGSNNEQFF
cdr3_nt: TGCAGCGTCTACAGGGGGTCTAACAATGAGCAGTTCTTC

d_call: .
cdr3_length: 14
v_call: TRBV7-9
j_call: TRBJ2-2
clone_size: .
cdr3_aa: CASSLGTITGELFF
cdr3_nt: TGTGCCAGCAGCTTAGGGACAATCACCGGGGAGCTGTTTTTT

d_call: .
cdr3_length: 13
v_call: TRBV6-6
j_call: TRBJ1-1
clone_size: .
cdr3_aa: CASTIGEGTEAFF
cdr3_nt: TGTGCCAGCACGATTGGGGAGGGGACTGAAGCTTTCTTT

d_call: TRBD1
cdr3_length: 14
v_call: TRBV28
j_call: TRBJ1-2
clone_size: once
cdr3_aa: CASSLSGQSYGYTF
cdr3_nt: TGTGCCAGCAGTTTATCGGGACAGAGCTATGGCTACACCTTC

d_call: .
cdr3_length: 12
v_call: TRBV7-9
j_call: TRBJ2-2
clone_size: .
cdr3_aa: CASSLNTGELFF
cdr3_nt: TGTGCCAGCAGCCTGAACACCGGGGAGCTGTTTTTT

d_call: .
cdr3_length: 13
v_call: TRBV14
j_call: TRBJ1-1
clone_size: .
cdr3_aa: CASSQGGLTEAFF
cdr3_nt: TGTGCCAGCAGCCAAGGGGGCCTCACTGAAGCTTTCTTT

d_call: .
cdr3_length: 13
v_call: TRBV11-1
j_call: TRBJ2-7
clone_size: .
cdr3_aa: CASSLSFSYEQYF
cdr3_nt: TGTGCCAGCAGCTTGTCATTTTCCTACGAGCAGTACTTC

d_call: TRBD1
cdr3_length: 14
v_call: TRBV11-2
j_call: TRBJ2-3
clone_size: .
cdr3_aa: CASSLTGGADTQYF
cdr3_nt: TGTGCCAGCAGCTTAACAGGGGGCGCAGATACGCAGTATTTT

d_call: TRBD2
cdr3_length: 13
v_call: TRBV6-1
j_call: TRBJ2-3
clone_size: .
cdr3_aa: CASGLADTDTQYF
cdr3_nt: TGTGCCAGCGGACTAGCGGATACAGATACGCAGTATTTT

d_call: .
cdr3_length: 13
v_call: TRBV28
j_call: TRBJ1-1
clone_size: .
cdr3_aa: CASSSPGDTEAFF
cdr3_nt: TGTGCCAGCAGTTCCCCGGGGGACACTGAAGCTTTCTTT

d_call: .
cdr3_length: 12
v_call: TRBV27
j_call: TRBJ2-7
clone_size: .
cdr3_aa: CASTSGGSEQYF
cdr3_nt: TGTGCCAGCACCTCTGGGGGCTCCGAGCAGTACTTC

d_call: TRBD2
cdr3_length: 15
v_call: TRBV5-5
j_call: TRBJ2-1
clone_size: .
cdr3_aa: CASSQGLARGNEQFF
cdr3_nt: TGTGCCAGCAGCCAGGGACTAGCCAGGGGCAATGAGCAGTTCTTC

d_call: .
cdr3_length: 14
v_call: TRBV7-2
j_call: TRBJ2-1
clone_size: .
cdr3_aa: CASSQGDFLHEQFF
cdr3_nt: TGTGCCAGCAGCCAAGGGGATTTTCTCCATGAGCAGTTCTTC

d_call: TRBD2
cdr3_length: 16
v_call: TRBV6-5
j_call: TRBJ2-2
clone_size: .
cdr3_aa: CASSLTWGGNTGELFF
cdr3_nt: TGTGCCAGCAGTTTAACCTGGGGGGGGAACACCGGGGAGCTGTTTTTT

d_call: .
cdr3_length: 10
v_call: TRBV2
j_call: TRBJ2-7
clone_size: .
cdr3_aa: CASRLYEQYF
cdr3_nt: TGTGCCAGCAGACTCTACGAGCAGTACTTC

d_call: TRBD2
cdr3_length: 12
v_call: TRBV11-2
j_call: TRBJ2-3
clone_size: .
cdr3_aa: CASSFGRETQYF
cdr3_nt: TGTGCCAGCAGCTTTGGGCGGGAGACGCAGTATTTT

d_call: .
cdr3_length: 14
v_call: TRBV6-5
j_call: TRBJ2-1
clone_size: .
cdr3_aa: CASSYSTGINEQFF
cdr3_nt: TGTGCCAGCAGTTACTCTACAGGGATCAATGAGCAGTTCTTC

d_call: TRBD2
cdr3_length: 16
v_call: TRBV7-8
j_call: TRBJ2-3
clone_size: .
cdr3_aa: CASSPLLAGGRNTQYF
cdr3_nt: TGTGCCAGCAGCCCCCTCCTAGCGGGGGGCAGGAATACGCAGTATTTT

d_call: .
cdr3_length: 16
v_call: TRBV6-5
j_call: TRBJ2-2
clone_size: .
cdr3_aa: CASSSYGAPNTGELFF
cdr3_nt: TGTGCCAGCAGTTCCTACGGAGCACCTAACACCGGGGAGCTGTTTTTT

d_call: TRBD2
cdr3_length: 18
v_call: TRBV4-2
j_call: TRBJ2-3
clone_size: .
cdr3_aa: CASSQALGLAASTDTQYF
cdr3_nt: TGTGCCAGCAGCCAAGCCCTCGGACTAGCGGCTAGCACAGATACGCAGTATTTT

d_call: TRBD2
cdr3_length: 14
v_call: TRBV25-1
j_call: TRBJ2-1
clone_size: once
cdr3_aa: CASSTSGRAHEQFF
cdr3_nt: TGTGCCAGCAGCACTAGCGGGAGGGCCCATGAGCAGTTCTTC

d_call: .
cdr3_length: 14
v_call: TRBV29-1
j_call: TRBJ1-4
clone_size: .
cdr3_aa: CSVVGAGLNEKLFF
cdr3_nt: TGCAGCGTTGTTGGGGCAGGGCTTAATGAAAAACTGTTTTTT

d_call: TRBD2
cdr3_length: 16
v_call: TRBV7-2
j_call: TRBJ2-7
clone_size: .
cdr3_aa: CASSLMLADPSYEQYF
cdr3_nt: TGTGCCAGCAGCTTAATGCTAGCGGACCCCTCCTACGAGCAGTACTTC

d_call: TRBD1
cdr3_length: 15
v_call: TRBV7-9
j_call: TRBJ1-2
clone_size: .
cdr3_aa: CASSFGQGLNYGYTF
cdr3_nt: TGTGCCAGCAGCTTCGGACAGGGACTCAACTATGGCTACACCTTC

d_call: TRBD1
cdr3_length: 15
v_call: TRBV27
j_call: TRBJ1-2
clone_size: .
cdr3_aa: CASSPPWDSVHGYTF
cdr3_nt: TGTGCCAGCAGTCCCCCTTGGGACAGTGTCCATGGCTACACCTTC

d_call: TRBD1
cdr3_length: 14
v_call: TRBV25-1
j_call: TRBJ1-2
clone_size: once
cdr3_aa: CASSELGGLYGYTF
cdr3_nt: TGTGCCAGCAGTGAATTAGGGGGCCTCTATGGCTACACCTTC

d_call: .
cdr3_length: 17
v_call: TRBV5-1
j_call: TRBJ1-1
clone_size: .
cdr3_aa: CASSLGHSGNMNTEAFF
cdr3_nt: TGCGCCAGCAGCTTGGGGCATAGCGGTAACATGAACACTGAAGCTTTCTTT

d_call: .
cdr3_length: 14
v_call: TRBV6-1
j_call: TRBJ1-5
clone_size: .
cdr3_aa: CASSELYSNQPQHF
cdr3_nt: TGTGCCAGCAGTGAACTGTATAGCAATCAGCCCCAGCATTTT

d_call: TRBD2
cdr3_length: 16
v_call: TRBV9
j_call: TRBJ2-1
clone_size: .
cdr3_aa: CASSVGSSGTYNEQFF
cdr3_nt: TGTGCCAGCAGCGTAGGTTCTAGCGGAACCTACAATGAGCAGTTCTTC

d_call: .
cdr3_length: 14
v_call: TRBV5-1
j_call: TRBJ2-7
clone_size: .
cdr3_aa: CASSFGGEGYEQYF
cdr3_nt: TGCGCCAGCAGCTTCGGGGGAGAGGGATACGAGCAGTACTTC

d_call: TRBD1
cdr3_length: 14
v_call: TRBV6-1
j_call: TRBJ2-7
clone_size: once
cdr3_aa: CASRKTGPAYEQYF
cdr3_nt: TGTGCCAGCAGGAAGACAGGGCCAGCCTACGAGCAGTACTTC

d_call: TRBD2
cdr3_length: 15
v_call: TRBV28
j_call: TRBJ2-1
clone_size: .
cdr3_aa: CASSLGTSDYNEQFF
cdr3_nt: TGTGCCAGCAGTCTAGGGACTAGCGACTACAATGAGCAGTTCTTC

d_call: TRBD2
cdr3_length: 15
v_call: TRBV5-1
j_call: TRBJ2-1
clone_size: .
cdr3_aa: CASSLAGAVWNEQFF
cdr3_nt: TGCGCCAGCAGCTTAGCGGGAGCGGTTTGGAATGAGCAGTTCTTC

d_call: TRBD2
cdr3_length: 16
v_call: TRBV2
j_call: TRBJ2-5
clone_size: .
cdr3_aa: CASRAGTSGSMETQYF
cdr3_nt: TGTGCCAGCAGGGCCGGGACTAGCGGGAGTATGGAGACCCAGTACTTC

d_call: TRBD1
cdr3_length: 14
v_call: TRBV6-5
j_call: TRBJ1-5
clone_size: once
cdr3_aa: CASSRTGGHQPQHF
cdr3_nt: TGTGCCAGCAGTCGGACAGGGGGCCATCAGCCCCAGCATTTT

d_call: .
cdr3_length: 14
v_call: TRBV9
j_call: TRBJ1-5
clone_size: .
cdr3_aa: CASSSQGSNQPQHF
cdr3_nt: TGTGCCAGCAGCTCACAGGGTAGCAATCAGCCCCAGCATTTT

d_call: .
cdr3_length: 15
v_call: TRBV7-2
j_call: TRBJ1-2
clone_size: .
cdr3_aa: CASSSLRTANYGYTF
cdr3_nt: TGTGCCAGCAGCTCCCTCCGGACAGCTAACTATGGCTACACCTTC

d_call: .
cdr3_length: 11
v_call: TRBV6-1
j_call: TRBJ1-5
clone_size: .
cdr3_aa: CASSDYQPQHF
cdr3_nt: TGTGCCAGCAGTGACTACCAGCCCCAGCATTTT

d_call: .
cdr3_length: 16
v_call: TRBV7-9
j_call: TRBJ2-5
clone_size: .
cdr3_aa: CASSLGTLGAPETQYF
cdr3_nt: TGTGCCAGCAGCTTAGGTACTTTAGGGGCCCCAGAGACCCAGTACTTC

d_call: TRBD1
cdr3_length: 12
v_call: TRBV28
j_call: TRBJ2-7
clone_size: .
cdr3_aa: CASRTGSYEQYF
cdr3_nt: TGTGCCAGCCGGACAGGGAGCTACGAGCAGTACTTC

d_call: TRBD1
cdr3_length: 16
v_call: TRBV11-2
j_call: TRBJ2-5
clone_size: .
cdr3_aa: CASSRGRDRGGETQYF
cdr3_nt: TGTGCCAGCAGCAGGGGCCGGGACAGGGGAGGGGAGACCCAGTACTTC

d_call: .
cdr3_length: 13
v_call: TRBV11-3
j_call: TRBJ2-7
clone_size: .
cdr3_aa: CASSLQGRYEQYF
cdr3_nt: TGTGCCAGCAGCTTACAGGGGCGGTACGAGCAGTACTTC

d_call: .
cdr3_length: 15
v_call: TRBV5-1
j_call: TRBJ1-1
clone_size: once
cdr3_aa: CASSPLTGPETEAFF
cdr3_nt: TGCGCCAGCAGCCCCCTGACAGGCCCCGAAACTGAAGCTTTCTTT

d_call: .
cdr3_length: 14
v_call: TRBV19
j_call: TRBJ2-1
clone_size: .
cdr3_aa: CASSIGSSYNEQFF
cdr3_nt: TGTGCCAGTAGTATAGGCAGCTCCTACAATGAGCAGTTCTTC

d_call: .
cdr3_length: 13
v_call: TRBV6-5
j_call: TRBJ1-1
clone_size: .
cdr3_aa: CASSYLEREEAFF
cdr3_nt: TGTGCCAGCAGTTACTTAGAGCGGGAAGAAGCTTTCTTT

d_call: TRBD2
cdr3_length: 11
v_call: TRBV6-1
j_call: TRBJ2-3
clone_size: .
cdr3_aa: CASNLAGAQYF
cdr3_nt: TGTGCCAGCAACCTAGCGGGAGCGCAGTATTTT

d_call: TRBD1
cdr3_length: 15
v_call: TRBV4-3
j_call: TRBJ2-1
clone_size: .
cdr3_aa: CASSLRGQRHNEQFF
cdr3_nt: TGCGCCAGCAGCCTTAGGGGACAGAGACACAATGAGCAGTTCTTC

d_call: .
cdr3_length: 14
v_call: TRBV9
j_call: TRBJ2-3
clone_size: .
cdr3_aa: CASSPATGGDTQYF
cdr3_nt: TGTGCCAGCAGCCCGGCTACTGGAGGAGATACGCAGTATTTT